This T cell receptor beta chain was identified in a study of blood T cell repertoires in COVID-19. Study-wide context: Some COVID-19 samples were acute and others convalescent; all came from the United States, Italy and Spain. Nucleic acid was either cDNA or gDNA, and it came from T cells, B-cell-depleted T cells, or PBMCs.

Per the original data handling: Estimates of nucleated cell counts were drawn from the amplification of reference gene primers. Produced via immunoSEQ multiplex PCR; TCRdb's table is partial and in-frame only. V and J calls and clone size come straight from that table; D and trimming were deduced from the DNA. The sample records roughly 100,000 clones, about four fifths being singletons. Per germline, CDR1 SGHTA and CDR2 FQGNSA. Trimming removed 5 bases from V and 0 bases from J; junction bases left unmatched: 3. The CDR3 sequence is 15 residues long. This clonotype was sampled from a man in his 60s with acute or convalescent COVID-19. The genes are TRBV7-2 and TRBJ2-5; 10 nucleotides align to TRBD2. Sample: peripheral blood. CDR3 nucleotide sequence: TGTGCCAGCAGCAGGACTAGCGGATACCAAGAGACCCAGTACTTC. Translated: CASSRTSGYQETQYF. Together with reference TRBV7-2 and TRBJ2-5, the CDR3 gives the full variable domain: GAGVSQSPSNKVTEKGKDVELRCDPISGHTALYWYRQSLGQGLEFLIYFQGNSAPDKSGLPSDRFSAERTGGSVSTLTIQRTQQEDSAVYLCASSRTSGYQETQYFGPGTRLLVL.